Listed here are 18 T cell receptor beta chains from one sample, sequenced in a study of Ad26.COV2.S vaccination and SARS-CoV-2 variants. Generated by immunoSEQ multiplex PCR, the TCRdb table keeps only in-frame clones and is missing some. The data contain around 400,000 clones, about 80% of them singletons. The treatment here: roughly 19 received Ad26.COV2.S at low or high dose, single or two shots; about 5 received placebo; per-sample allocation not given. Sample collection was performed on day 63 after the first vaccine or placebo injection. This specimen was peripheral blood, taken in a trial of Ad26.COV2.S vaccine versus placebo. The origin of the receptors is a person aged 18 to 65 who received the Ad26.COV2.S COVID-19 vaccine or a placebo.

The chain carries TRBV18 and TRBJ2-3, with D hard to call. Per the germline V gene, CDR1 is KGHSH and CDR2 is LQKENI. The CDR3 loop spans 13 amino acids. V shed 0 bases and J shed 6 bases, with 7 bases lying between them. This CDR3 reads CASSPPPPDTQYF. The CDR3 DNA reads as TGTGCCAGCTCACCACCACCTCCCGATACGCAGTATTTT.

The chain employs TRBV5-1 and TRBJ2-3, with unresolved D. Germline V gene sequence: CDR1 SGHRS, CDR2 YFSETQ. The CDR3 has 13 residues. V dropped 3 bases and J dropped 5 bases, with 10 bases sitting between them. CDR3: CASSYPRGDTQYF. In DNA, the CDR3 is TGCGCCAGCAGCTACCCTAGAGGAGATACGCAGTATTTT.

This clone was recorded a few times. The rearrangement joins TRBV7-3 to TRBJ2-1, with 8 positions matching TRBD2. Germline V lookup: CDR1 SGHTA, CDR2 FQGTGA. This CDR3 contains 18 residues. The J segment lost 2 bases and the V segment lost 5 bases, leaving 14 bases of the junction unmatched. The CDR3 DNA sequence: TGTGCCAGCAGCCCCGACCCTCTACGGGGGGGTGCCTACAATGAGCAGTTCTTC. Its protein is CASSPDPLRGGAYNEQFF. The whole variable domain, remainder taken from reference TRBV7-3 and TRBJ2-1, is GAGVSQTPSNKVTEKGKYVELRCDPISGHTALYWYRQSLGQGPEFLIYFQGTGAADDSGLPNDRFFAVRPEGSVSTLKIQRTERGDSAVYLCASSPDPLRGGAYNEQFFGPGTRLTVL.

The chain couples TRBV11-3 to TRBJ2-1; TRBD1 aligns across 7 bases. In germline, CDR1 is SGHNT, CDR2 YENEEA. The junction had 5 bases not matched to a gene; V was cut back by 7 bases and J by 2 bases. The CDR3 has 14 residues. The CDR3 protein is CASTLGTAYNEQFF. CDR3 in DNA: TGTGCCAGCACCCTCGGGACAGCCTACAATGAGCAGTTCTTC.

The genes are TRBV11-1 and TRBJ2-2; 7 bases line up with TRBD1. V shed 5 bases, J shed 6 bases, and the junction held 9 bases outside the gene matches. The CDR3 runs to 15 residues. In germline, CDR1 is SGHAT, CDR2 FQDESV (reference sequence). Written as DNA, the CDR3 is TGTGCCAGCAGCGACAGAACAGGGGATCCCGGGGAGCTGTTTTTT. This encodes CASSDRTGDPGELFF.

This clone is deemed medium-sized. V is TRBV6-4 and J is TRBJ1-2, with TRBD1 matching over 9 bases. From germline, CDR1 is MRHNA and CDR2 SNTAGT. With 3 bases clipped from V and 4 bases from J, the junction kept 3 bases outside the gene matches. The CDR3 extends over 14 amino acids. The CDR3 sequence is CASSEGQGSYGYTF. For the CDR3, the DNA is TGTGCCAGCAGTGAGGGACAGGGAAGCTATGGCTACACCTTC.

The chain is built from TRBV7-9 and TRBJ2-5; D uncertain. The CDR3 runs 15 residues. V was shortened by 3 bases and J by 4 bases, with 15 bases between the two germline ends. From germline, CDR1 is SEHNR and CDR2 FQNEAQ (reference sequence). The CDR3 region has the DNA TGTGCCAGCAGCTTGAAGGGATCAGGCGGAGAGACCCAGTACTTC. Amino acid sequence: CASSLKGSGGETQYF. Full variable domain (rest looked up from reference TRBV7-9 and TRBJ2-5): DTGVSQNPRHKITKRGQNVTFRCDPISEHNRLYWYRQTLGQGPEFLTYFQNEAQLEKSRLLSDRFSAERPKGSFSTLEIQRTEQGDSAMYLCASSLKGSGGETQYFGPGTRLLVL.

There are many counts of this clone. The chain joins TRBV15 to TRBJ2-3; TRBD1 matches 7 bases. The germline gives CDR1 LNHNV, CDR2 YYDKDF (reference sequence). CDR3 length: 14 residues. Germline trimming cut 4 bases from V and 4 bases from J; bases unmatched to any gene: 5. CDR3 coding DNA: TGTGCCACCAGCACCAGACAGGGAGCAGATACGCAGTATTTT. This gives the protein CATSTRQGADTQYF.

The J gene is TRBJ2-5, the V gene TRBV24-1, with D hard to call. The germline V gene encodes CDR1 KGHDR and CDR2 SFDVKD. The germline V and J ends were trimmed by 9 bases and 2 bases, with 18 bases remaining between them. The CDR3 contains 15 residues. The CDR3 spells CATGHPNDFQETQYF. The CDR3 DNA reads TGTGCCACCGGTCATCCGAATGACTTTCAAGAGACCCAGTACTTC.

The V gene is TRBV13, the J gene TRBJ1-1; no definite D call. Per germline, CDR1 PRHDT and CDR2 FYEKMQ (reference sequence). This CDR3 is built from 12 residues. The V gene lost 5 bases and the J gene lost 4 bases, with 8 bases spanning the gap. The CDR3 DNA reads TGTGCCAGCAGCCGGGGAGTCACTGAAGCTTTCTTT. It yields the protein CASSRGVTEAFF.

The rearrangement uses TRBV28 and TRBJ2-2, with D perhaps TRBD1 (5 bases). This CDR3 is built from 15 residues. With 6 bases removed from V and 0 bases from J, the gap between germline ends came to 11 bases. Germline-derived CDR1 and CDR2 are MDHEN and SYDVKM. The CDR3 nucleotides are TGTGCCAGCAGCCCGACAGTAACGAACACCGGGGAGCTGTTTTTT. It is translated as CASSPTVTNTGELFF.

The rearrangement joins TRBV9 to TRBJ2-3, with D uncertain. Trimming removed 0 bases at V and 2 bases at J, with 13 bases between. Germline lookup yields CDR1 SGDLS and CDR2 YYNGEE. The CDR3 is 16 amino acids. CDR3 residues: CASSVGTGGYTDTQYF. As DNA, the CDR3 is TGTGCCAGCAGCGTAGGAACGGGTGGGTACACAGATACGCAGTATTTT.

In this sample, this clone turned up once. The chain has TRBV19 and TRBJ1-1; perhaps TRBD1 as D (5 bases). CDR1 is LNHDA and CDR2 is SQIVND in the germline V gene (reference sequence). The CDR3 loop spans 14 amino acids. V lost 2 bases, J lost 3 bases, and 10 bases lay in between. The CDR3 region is CASSIQGGYTEAFF. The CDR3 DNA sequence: TGTGCCAGTAGTATACAGGGAGGTTACACTGAAGCTTTCTTT.

The CDR3 sequence is CASSLAFGIEQYF. The DNA for the CDR3 is TGTGCCAGCAGCTTAGCGTTCGGGATCGAGCAGTACTTC. The J gene is TRBJ2-7, the V gene TRBV7-9, with D possibly matching TRBD2 (5 bases). The CDR3 loop spans 13 amino acids. Trimming removed 0 bases from V and 6 bases from J, with 9 bases in between. Germline V gives CDR1 SEHNR, CDR2 FQNEAQ (reference sequence).

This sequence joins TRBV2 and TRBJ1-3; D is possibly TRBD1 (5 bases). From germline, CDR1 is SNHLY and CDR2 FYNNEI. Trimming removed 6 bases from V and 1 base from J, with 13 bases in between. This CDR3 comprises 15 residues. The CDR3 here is CASSPAGGSGNTIYF. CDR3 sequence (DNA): TGTGCCAGCAGCCCGGCGGGGGGATCTGGAAACACCATATATTTT.

CDR3 bases: TGTGCCAGCAGCCCAAGGGGGCTAGCGGCCACAGATACGCAGTATTTT. Amino acids: CASSPRGLAATDTQYF. The chain has TRBV9 and TRBJ2-3; D is perhaps TRBD1 or TRBD2 (7 bases each). The CDR3 sequence is 16 residues long. Trimming removed 4 bases from V and 2 bases from J, with 17 bases in between. CDR1 is SGDLS and CDR2 is YYNGEE in the germline V gene.

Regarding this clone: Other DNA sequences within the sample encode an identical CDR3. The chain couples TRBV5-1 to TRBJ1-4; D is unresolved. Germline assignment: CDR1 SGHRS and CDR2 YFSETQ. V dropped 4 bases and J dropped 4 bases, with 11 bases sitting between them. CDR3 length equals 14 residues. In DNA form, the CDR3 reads TGCGCCAGCAGCCTCGGCGGCAGTAATGAAAAACTGTTTTTT. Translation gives CASSLGGSNEKLFF.

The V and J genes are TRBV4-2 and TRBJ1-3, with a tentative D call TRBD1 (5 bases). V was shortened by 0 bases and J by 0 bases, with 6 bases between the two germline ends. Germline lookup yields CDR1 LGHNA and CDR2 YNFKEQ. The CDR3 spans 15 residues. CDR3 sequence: CASSQEGGSGNTIYF. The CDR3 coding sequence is TGTGCCAGCAGCCAAGAGGGGGGCTCTGGAAACACCATATATTTT.